The 19 T cell receptor beta chains below were found in one sample sequenced in a study of long-term antiretroviral therapy in people with HIV. Version v3.0 of the immunoSEQ assay was performed at survey level. Here immunoSEQ multiplex PCR was the method, and the copy in TCRdb shows in-frame clones only, minus some. In the table there are some 40,000 clones, over 90% of which are singletons. The material sequenced was unsorted PBMCs, taken roughly 9.5 years after starting antiretroviral therapy. Every receptor here comes from a man aged 25 to 40 with HIV.

The genes are TRBV9 and TRBJ2-2; 11 bases align to TRBD1. V dropped 4 bases and J dropped 6; count of bases not matched to a gene: 8. The CDR3 has 16 amino acids. Per the germline V gene, CDR1 is SGDLS and CDR2 is YYNGEE. The CDR3 loop is CASSSRGQGAAGELFF. In DNA, the CDR3 is TGTGCCAGCAGCTCGCGCGGACAGGGGGCGGCCGGGGAGCTGTTTTTT.

The V call is TRBV6-1, the J call TRBJ1-5; D remains unclear. Germline CDR1 is MNHNS and CDR2 is SASEGT. V was pared by 2 bases and J by 7 bases, with 27 bases between. The CDR3 runs 19 residues. In nucleotides, the CDR3 is TGTGCCAGCAGTGAAAGGCAGCTACGGAGATCACCAACGGCGCAGCCCCAGCATTTT. It is translated as CASSERQLRRSPTAQPQHF.

This clone is a singleton in its sample. The gene calls are TRBV5-5 and TRBJ1-5, with a weak D call TRBD1 (5 bases). V was clipped by 3 bases and J by 0 bases, with 10 bases between them. CDR3 length: 15 residues. Germline V gives CDR1 SGHKS, CDR2 YYEKEE (reference sequence). This CDR3 is CASSSTVLSNQPQHF. CDR3 nucleotides: TGTGCCAGCAGCTCGACAGTCCTTAGCAATCAGCCCCAGCATTTT.

The CDR3 loop is CASSQDNEKLFF. CDR3 coding DNA: TGCGCCAGCAGCCAAGATAATGAAAAACTGTTTTTT. The chain employs TRBV4-1 and TRBJ1-4; D unresolved. CDR1 and CDR2 (germline): MGHRA, YSYEKL. This CDR3 comprises 12 residues. V dropped 0 bases and J dropped 4 bases, with 0 bases sitting between them.

The chain has TRBV7-6 and TRBJ1-6; D unresolved. The germline gives CDR1 SGHVS, CDR2 FNYEAQ. CDR3 size: 14 residues. Trimming took off 4 bases at V and 7 bases at J, with 11 bases between the two ends. The CDR3 loop reads CASSSGGLNSPLHF. CDR3 coding DNA: TGTGCCAGCAGCTCCGGCGGACTGAATTCACCCCTCCACTTT. Combining the CDR3 with reference TRBV7-6 and TRBJ1-6 gives the whole variable domain GAGVSQSPRYKVTKRGQDVALRCDPISGHVSLYWYRQALGQGPEFLTYFNYEAQQDKSGLPNDRFSAERPEGSISTLTIQRTEQRDSAMYRCASSSGGLNSPLHFGNGTRLTVT.

This chain connects TRBV19 to TRBJ2-3, with D maybe TRBD1 (6 bases). CDR1 is LNHDA and CDR2 is SQIVND in the germline V gene (reference sequence). CDR3 size: 16 residues. Trimming removed 4 bases from V and 1 base from J, with 15 bases in between. CDR3 loop: CASSTVQGEGTDTQYF. CDR3 DNA sequence: TGTGCCAGTAGTACCGTACAGGGTGAGGGCACAGATACGCAGTATTTT.

The CDR3 sequence: CARNRVTDTQYF. In nucleotides, the CDR3 is TGTGCCAGGAACAGGGTTACAGATACGCAGTATTTT. The chain couples TRBV21-1 to TRBJ2-3; TRBD1, the table's D call, lacks a check against the DNA. TRBV21-1 is listed as a pseudogene. The CDR3 loop spans 12 amino acids.

The chain couples TRBV6-6 to TRBJ1-2; D unresolved. The V gene lost 4 bases and the J gene lost 12 bases, with 21 bases spanning the gap. The CDR3 runs 14 residues. Germline CDR1 MNHNY, CDR2 SVGAGI (reference sequence). The CDR3 sequence: CASSSRISSRSNTF. The CDR3 nucleotides are TGTGCCAGCAGTTCTCGAATATCCTCACGCTCGAACACCTTC.

The gene calls are TRBV4-2 and TRBJ1-6; 7 positions match TRBD1. J lost 10 bases, V lost 5 bases, and 11 bases had no gene match. Germline lookup yields CDR1 LGHNA and CDR2 YNFKEQ. The CDR3 totals 15 residues. This CDR3 reads CASSTDREDVSPLHF. Here the CDR3 DNA reads TGTGCCAGCAGCACCGACAGGGAGGACGTATCACCCCTCCACTTT.

V is TRBV11-3 and J is TRBJ2-2; either TRBD1 or TRBD2 may supply D (5 bases each). V was clipped by 5 bases and J by 4 bases, with 11 bases between them. Germline-derived CDR1 and CDR2 are SGHNT and YENEEA. The CDR3 totals 14 residues. The CDR3 loop reads CASSQGETTGELFF. For the CDR3, the DNA is TGTGCCAGCAGCCAAGGGGAGACCACCGGGGAGCTGTTTTTT.

This chain links TRBV27 with TRBJ2-7, with D tentatively TRBD2 (5 bases). CDR3 length: 15 residues. The ends were cut back, 0 bases at V and 3 bases at J, with 12 bases in the middle. Looked up from germline, CDR1 is MNHEY and CDR2 is SMNVEV (reference sequence). CDR3 bases: TGTGCCAGCAGTTTATCGTCCGGGATGGGCTACGAGCAGTACTTC. Residues: CASSLSSGMGYEQYF.

The chain combines TRBV11-3 with TRBJ2-3; 8 bases agree with TRBD2. Trimming removed 5 bases from V and 2 bases from J; junction bases left unmatched: 3. This CDR3 comprises 14 residues. Germline loops: CDR1 SGHNT, CDR2 YENEEA. For the CDR3, the DNA is TGTGCCAGCAGCCGGGGGGGCTTCACAGATACGCAGTATTTT. Protein: CASSRGGFTDTQYF.

In DNA form, the CDR3 reads TGTGCCAGCAGCTTGCTACGGACCACTGAAGCTTTCTTT. Protein: CASSLLRTTEAFF. This chain connects TRBV5-8 to TRBJ1-1; unclear D gene. Trimming shortened V by 1 base and J by 4 bases, and 8 bases separated the two germline ends. The germline V gene has CDR1 SGHTS and CDR2 YDEGEE. The length of the CDR3 is 13 residues.

V and J are TRBV6-5 and TRBJ1-2; weak D call: TRBD1 (5 bases). Trimming took off 5 bases at V and 7 bases at J, with 17 bases between the two ends. The V gene's germline CDR1 is MNHEY and CDR2 SVGAGI. The CDR3 is 14 residues long. This chain's CDR3 is CASSISQGGSGYTF. The CDR3 DNA follows: TGTGCCAGCAGTATAAGCCAGGGAGGGAGTGGCTACACCTTC.

This clone is a singleton in its sample. The rearrangement joins TRBV5-1 to TRBJ1-1; D not certain. The V end was cut by 0 bases, the J end by 3 bases, with 3 bases between. CDR3 size: 12 residues. Germline CDR1 is SGHRS and CDR2 is YFSETQ. This chain's CDR3 is CASSLGDTEAFF. The CDR3 DNA reads as TGCGCCAGCAGCTTGGGGGACACTGAAGCTTTCTTT.

The V gene is TRBV9, the J gene TRBJ2-5; D is unresolved. V was pared by 4 bases and J by 4 bases, with 17 bases between. Germline-derived CDR1 and CDR2 are SGDLS and YYNGEE. CDR3 length: 15 amino acids. This CDR3 is CASSSLTARTETQYF. CDR3 coding DNA: TGTGCCAGCAGCTCCCTAACAGCCAGGACAGAGACCCAGTACTTC.

V usage is TRBV2 and J usage is TRBJ1-5; tentative D call: TRBD1 (6 bases). The CDR3 is 15 amino acids. Between the trimmed V and J ends, which lost 7 bases and 3 bases, there was a span of 16 bases. Germline CDR1 and CDR2: SNHLY and FYNNEI. CDR3: CASMLQGGDNQPQHF. CDR3 sequence (DNA): TGTGCCAGCATGTTACAAGGGGGTGACAATCAGCCCCAGCATTTT.

CDR3 region: CASSPGRGGEQYF. DNA of the CDR3: TGTGCCAGCAGCCCCGGGAGGGGTGGCGAGCAGTACTTC. The V and J genes are TRBV6-6 and TRBJ2-7, with 8 bases that match TRBD2. Germline-derived CDR1 and CDR2 are MNHNY and SVGAGI (reference sequence). The CDR3 sequence is 13 residues long. With V trimmed by 6 bases and J by 6 bases, 7 bases remained unmatched.

V usage is TRBV5-1 and J usage is TRBJ1-3, with D possibly TRBD1 on 6 matching bases. Germline V gene sequence: CDR1 SGHRS, CDR2 YFSETQ. V was clipped by 4 bases and J by 1 base, with 18 bases between them. This CDR3 is 17 amino acids long. CDR3 sequence (DNA): TGCGCCAGCAGCCCTAAGACAGGCTTCTTTTCTGGAAACACCATATATTTT. Translation: CASSPKTGFFSGNTIYF.